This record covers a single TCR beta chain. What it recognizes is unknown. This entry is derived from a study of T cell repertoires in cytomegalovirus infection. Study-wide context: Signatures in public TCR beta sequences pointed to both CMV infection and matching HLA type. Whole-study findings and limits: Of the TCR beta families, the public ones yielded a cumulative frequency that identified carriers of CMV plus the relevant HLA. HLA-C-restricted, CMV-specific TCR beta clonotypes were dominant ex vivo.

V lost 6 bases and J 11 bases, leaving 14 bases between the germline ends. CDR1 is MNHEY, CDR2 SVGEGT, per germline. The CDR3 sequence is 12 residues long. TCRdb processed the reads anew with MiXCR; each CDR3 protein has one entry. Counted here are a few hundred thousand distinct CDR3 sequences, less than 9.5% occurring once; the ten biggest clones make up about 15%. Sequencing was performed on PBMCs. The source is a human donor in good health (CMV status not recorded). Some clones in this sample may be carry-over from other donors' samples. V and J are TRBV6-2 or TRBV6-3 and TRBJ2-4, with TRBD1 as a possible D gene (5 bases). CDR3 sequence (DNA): TGTGCCAGCAGCTCGGACAAGTACGTTCAGTACTTC. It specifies CASSSDKYVQYF.